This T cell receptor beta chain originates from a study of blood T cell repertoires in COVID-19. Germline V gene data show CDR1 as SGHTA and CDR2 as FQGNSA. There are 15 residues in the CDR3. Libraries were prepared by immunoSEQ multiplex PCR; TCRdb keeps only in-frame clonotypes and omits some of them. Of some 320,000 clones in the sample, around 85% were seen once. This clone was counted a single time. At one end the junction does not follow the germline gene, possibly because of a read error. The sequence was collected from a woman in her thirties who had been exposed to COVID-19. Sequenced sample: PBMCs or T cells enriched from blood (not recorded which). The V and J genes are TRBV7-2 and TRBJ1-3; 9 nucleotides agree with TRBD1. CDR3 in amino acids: CASTLQGASGNTIYF. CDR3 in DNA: TGTGCCAGCACCTTACAGGGGGCATCTGGAAACACCATATATTTT. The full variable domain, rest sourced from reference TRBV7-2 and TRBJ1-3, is GAGVSQSPSNKVTEKGKDVELRCDPISGHTALYWYRQSLGQGLEFLIYFQGNSAPDKSGLPSDRFSAERTGGSVSTLTIQRTQQEDSAVYLCASTLQGASGNTIYFGEGSWLTVV.